The TCR beta chain described here comes from a study of T cells after yellow fever vaccination. Study-wide context: Those fractions that held only low numbers of cells were prepared using the SMART-Seq v4 Ultra Low Input RNA kit. Regarding the study as a whole: A small share of clonotypes appeared in both CD4 and CD8 compartments. Most clones from primary vaccination resurfaced after the booster (under 97% CD4, more than 75% CD8).

TCRdb reanalysed the 5' RACE reads using MiXCR and keeps one entry per CDR3 protein. This sample has roughly 120,000 distinct CDR3 sequences, with roughly 8.9% found just once. Many counts were recorded for this clonotype. Antigen unknown. Material: CD8+ T cells sorted from PBMCs, obtained 45 days after the yellow fever booster vaccination. This sequence was found in a man aged 30-40 years who received the YFV17D yellow fever vaccine.

The CDR3 is CASSVAGGESEQYF. The DNA for the CDR3 is TGCGCCAGCAGCGTAGCGGGAGGGGAGAGCGAGCAGTACTTC. J is TRBJ2-7 and V is TRBV5-1; 11 positions match TRBD2. Germline values: CDR1 SGHRS, CDR2 YFSETQ. CDR3 length equals 14 residues. The junction had 6 bases not matched to a gene; V was cut back by 4 bases and J by 6 bases.